This T cell receptor (beta chain) came from a study of blood T cell repertoires in COVID-19. The V end lost 5 bases, the J end lost 5 bases, and 15 bases lay between the germline ends. The CDR3 has 14 amino acids. The germline V gene has CDR1 MNHNY and CDR2 SVGAGI (reference sequence). As processed by the authors: Using reference gene primer amplification, nucleated cell counts were estimated. TCRdb's copy holds only in-frame clones and misses some; the assay was immunoSEQ multiplex PCR. From that table come the V and J calls and clone size; the DNA was used to work out D and trimming. The sample shows about 260,000 clones, 85% to 90% of them seen only once.

Sequenced material: peripheral blood. The receptor was derived from a woman between 35 and 50 years old who had recovered from COVID-19. This chain links TRBV6-6 with TRBJ1-1; D call uncertain. CDR3 sequence (DNA): TGTGCCAGCAGTGCTTACGGGCGCGGGACTGAAGCTTTCTTT. It translates to CASSAYGRGTEAFF.